This T cell receptor beta chain was sequenced in a study of beta chain features in type 1 diabetes. Overall study context: When patients were set against healthy donors, age, gender and cell yields were similar. Study results and caveats: PCR might preferentially amplify shorter templates, equally in patients and controls. In every one of the four CD4+ subsets, TCRB CDR3s were moderately but significantly shorter in Type 1 diabetes patients. The study left unresolved whether HLA type influences TCRB rearrangement.

The germline V gene has CDR1 MNHNY and CDR2 SVGAGI (reference sequence). Trimming shortened V by 2 bases and J by 6 bases, and 5 bases separated the two germline ends. CDR3 size: 12 residues. As for this clone: The antigen remains unidentified.

The whole isolated RNA underwent reverse transcription, so sequencing captured expressed TCRB transcripts. Profiled with immunoSEQ multiplex PCR; TCRdb holds only in-frame clones, not every one. The data hold over 600,000 clones, with around 12% observed a single time. The sample was naive CD4+ T cells from blood. This clonotype was sampled from a young man with type 1 diabetes. The chain is built from TRBV6-6 and TRBJ2-1; D gene uncertain. The CDR3 here is CASSYNLNEQFF. The CDR3 coding sequence is TGTGCCAGCAGTTACAATCTCAATGAGCAGTTCTTC.